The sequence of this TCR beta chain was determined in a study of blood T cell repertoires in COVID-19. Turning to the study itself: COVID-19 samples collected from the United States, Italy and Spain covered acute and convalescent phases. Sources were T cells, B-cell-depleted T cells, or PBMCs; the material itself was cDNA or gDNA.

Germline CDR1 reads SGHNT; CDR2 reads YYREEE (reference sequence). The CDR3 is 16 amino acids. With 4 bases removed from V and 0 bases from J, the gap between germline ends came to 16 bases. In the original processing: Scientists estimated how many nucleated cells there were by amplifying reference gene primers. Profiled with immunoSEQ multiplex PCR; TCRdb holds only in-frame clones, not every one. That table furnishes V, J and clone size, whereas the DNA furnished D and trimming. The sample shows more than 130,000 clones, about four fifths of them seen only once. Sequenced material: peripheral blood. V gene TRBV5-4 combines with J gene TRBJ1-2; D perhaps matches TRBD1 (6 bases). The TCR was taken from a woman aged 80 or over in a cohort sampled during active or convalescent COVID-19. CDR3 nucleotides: TGTGCCAGCAGCCCTAAGGGGGGGCGACCTAACTATGGCTACACCTTC. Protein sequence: CASSPKGGRPNYGYTF.